This TCR beta chain was sequenced during a study of blood T cell repertoires in COVID-19. Study in general: The origin of the acute and convalescent COVID-19 samples was the United States, Italy and Spain.

The CDR3 spans 17 residues. The V gene end was trimmed by 1 base and the J gene end by 5 bases; junction bases not matched to a gene: 11. CDR1 and CDR2 from the germline V gene are KGHSH and LQKENI. Sequenced by immunoSEQ multiplex PCR; TCRdb stores in-frame clones only, minus some. The sample has about 220,000 clones, approximately 85% seen once; the top ten hold 2% to 3%. The source of this sequence is a woman aged 70 to 79 with COVID-19, enrolled during active disease. Specimen: peripheral blood. This chain links TRBV18 with TRBJ2-1, with 7 bases matching TRBD2. CDR3 coding DNA: TGTGCCAGCTCACCACTCAGGACGGGGGGATCTAACAATGAGCAGTTCTTC. Translation gives CASSPLRTGGSNNEQFF.